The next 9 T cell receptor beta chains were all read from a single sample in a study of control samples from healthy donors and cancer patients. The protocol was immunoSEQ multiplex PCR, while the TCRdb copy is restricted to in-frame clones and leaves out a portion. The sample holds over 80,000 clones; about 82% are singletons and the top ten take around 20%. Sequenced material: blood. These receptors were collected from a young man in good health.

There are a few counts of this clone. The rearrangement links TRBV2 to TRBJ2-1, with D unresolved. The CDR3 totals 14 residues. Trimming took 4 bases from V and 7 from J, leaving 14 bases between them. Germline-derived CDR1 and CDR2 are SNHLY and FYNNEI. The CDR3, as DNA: TGTGCCAGCAGTGGACGACTTTTAAGGAATGAGCAGTTCTTC. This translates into CASSGRLLRNEQFF.

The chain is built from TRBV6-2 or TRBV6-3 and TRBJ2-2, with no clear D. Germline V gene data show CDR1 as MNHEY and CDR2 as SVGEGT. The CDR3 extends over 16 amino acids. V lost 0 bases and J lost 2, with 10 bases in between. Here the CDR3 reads CASSYSRRLNTGELFF. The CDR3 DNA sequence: TGTGCCAGCAGTTACTCGCGACGGCTCAACACCGGGGAGCTGTTTTTT.

The CDR3 sequence: CAISESWRGRTNYGYTF. The CDR3 DNA reads as TGTGCCATCAGTGAGTCCTGGCGGGGCCGAACTAACTATGGCTACACCTTC. V and J are TRBV10-3 and TRBJ1-2; tentatively, D is TRBD1 (5 bases). V lost 0 bases, J lost 0 bases, and 14 bases lay in between. Per germline, CDR1 ENHRY and CDR2 SYGVKD. The CDR3 totals 17 residues.

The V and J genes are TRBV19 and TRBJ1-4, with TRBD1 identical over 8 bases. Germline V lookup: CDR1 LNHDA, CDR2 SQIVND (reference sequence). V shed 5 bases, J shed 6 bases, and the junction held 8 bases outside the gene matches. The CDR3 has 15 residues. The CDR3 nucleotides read TGTGCCAGTAGTGGTCCCGGGACAGGTTATGAAAAACTGTTTTTT. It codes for CASSGPGTGYEKLFF. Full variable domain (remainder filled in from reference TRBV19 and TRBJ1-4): DGGITQSPKYLFRKEGQNVTLSCEQNLNHDAMYWYRQDPGQGLRLIYYSQIVNDFQKGDIAEGYSVSREKKESFPLTVTSAQKNPTAFYLCASSGPGTGYEKLFFGSGTQLSVL.

In DNA, the CDR3 is TGTGCCAGCAGTCGATCAGGGTATAATGGAAACACCATATATTTT. Residues: CASSRSGYNGNTIYF. The gene calls are TRBV6-6 and TRBJ1-3; possibly TRBD1 for D (5 bases). Germline CDR1 reads MNHNY; CDR2 reads SVGAGI (reference sequence). V gave up 5 bases and J gave up 3 bases, with 14 bases separating them. The CDR3 sequence is 15 residues long.

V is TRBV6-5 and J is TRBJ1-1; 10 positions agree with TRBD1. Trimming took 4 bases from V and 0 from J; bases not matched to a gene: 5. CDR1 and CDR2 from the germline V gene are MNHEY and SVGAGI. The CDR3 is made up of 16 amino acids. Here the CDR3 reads CASSFRQGALNTEAFF. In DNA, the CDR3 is TGTGCCAGCAGTTTTCGACAGGGGGCATTGAACACTGAAGCTTTCTTT.

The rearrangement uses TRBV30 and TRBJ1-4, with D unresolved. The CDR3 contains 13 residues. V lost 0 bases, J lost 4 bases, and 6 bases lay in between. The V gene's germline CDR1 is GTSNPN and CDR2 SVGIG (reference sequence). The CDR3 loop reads CAWSVGLNEKLFF. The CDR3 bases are TGTGCCTGGAGTGTGGGCCTTAATGAAAAACTGTTTTTT. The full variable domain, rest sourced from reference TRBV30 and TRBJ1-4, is SQTIHQWPATLVQPVGSPLSLECTVEGTSNPNLYWYRQAAGRGLQLLFYSVGIGQISSEVPQNLSASRPQDRQFILSSKKLLLSDSGFYLCAWSVGLNEKLFFGSGTQLSVL.

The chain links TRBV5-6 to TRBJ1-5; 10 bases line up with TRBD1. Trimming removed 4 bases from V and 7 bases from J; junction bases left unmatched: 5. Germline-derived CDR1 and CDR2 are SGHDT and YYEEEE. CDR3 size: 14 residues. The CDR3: CASSRGQGSQPQHF. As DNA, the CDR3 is TGTGCCAGCAGCCGGGGACAGGGGTCCCAGCCCCAGCATTTT.

CDR3 sequence reads: CAWSVTSGGAGEQFF. The CDR3 nucleotides read TGTGCCTGGAGTGTGACCAGCGGGGGGGCCGGAGAGCAGTTCTTC. The chain uses TRBV30 and TRBJ2-1, with TRBD2 identical over 10 bases. There are 15 residues in the CDR3. In germline, CDR1 is GTSNPN, CDR2 SVGIG (reference sequence). V was pared by 0 bases and J by 10 bases, with 9 bases of the junction left unmatched.